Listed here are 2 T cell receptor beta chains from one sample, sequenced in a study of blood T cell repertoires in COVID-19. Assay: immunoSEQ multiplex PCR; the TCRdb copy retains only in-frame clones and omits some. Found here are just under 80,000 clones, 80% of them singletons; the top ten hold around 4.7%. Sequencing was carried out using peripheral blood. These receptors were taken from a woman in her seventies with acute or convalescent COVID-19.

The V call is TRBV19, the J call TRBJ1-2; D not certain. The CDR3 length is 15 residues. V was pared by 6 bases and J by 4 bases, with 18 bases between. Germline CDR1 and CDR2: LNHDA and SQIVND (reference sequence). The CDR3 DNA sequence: TGTGCCAGTAGACCAACCACAGCAAATTCCTATGGCTACACCTTC. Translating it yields CASRPTTANSYGYTF.

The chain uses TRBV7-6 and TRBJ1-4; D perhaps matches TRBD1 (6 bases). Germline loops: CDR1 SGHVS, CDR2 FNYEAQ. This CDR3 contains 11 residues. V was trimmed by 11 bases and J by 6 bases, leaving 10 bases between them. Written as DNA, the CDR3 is TGTGCCGGACAGCTAGATGAAAAACTGTTTTTT. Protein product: CAGQLDEKLFF.